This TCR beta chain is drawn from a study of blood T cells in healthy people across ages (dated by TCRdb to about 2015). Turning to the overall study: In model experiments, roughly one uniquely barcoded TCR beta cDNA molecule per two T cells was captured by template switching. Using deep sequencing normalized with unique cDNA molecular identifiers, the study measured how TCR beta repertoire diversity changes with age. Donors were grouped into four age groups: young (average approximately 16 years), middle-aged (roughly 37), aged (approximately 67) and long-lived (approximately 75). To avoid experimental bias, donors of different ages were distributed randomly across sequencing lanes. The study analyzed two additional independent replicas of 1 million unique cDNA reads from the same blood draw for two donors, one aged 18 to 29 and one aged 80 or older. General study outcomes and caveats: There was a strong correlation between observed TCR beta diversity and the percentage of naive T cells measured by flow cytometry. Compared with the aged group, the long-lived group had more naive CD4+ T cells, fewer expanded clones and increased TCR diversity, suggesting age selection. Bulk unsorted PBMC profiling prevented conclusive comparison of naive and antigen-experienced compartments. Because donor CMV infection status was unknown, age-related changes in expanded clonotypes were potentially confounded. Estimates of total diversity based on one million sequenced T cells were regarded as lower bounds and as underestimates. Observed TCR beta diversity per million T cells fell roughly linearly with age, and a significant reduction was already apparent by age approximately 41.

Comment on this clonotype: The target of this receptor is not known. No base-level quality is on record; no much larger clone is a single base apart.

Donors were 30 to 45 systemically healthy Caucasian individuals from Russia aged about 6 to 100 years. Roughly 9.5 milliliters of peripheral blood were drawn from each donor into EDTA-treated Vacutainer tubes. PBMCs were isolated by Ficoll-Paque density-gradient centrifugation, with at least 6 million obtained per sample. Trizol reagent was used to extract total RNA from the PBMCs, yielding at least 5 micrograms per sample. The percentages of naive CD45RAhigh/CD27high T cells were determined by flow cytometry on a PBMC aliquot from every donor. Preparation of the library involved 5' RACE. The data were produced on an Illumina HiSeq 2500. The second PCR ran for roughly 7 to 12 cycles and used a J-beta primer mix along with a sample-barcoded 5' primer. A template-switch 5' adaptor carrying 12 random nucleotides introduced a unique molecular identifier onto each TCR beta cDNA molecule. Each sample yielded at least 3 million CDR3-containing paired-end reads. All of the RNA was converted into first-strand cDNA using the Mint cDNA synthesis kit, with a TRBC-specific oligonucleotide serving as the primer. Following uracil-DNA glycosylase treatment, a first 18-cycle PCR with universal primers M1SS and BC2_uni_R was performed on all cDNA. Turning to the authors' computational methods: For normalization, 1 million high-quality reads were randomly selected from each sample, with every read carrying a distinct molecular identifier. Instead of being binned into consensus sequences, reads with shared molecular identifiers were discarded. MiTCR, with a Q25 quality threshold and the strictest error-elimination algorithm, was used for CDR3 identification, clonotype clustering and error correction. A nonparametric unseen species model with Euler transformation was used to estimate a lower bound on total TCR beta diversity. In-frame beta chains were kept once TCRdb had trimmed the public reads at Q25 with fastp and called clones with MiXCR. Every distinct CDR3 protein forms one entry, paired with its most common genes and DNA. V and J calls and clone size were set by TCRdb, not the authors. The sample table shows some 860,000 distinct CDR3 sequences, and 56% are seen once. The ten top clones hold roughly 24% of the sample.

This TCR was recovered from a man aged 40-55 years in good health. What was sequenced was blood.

The nucleotides are TGCGCCAGCAGCTTGACAGGGAGGCCTCAAGAGACCCAGTACTTC. Its protein is CASSLTGRPQETQYF. The receptor chain draws on TRBV5-1 and TRBJ2-5; the D call is possibly TRBD1 or TRBD2, each sharing 6 bases. Its CDR3 holds 15 amino acids, cysteine through phenylalanine. Only CDR3 DNA remains: 45 bases, in frame from the first base. V lost 1 base and J lost 2 bases; the stretch between them is 12 bases long. The germline V gene encodes CDR1 SGHRS and CDR2 YFSETQ.